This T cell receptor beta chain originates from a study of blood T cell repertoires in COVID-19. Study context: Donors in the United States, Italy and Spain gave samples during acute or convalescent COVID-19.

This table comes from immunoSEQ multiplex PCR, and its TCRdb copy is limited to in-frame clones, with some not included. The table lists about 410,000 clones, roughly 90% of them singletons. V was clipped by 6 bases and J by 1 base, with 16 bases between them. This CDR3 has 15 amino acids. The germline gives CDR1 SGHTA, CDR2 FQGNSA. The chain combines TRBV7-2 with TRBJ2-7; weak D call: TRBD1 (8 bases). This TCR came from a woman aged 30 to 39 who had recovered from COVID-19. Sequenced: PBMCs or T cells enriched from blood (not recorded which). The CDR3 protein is CASSPKQGGSYEQYF. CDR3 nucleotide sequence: TGTGCCAGCAGTCCCAAACAGGGGGGGTCCTACGAGCAGTACTTC.